This T cell receptor beta chain was retrieved from a study of tumor-infiltrating lymphocytes in localized non-small cell lung cancer. Across the whole study: Patients included smokers and never-smokers with various histologies, some sampled after neoadjuvant chemotherapy. Resected tumor was paired with non-adjacent uninvolved lung from the same patient. Notes on the study in general: Compared with uninvolved lung, tumors showed higher T cell infiltration by TCRbeta sequencing.

Sequencing was performed with immunoSEQ multiplex PCR; in TCRdb, only in-frame clones are kept and a portion is missing. The sample lists 9,500 to 15,000 clones, around 78% occurring once. The CDR3 consists of 16 residues. V shed 1 base and J shed 2 bases, with 11 bases lying between them. Germline-derived CDR1 and CDR2 are SEHNR and FQNEAQ (reference sequence). Points on this clone: Its cognate antigen is unknown.

This receptor was taken from a human donor with non-small cell lung cancer. Sequencing was done on a sample of lung tumor tissue. The V call is TRBV7-9, the J call TRBJ2-2; tentatively, D is TRBD1 (6 bases). CDR3 sequence: CASSLVARGNTGELFF. CDR3 nucleotide sequence: TGTGCCAGCAGCTTAGTTGCCAGGGGAAACACCGGGGAGCTGTTTTTT.